The 4 T cell receptor beta chains below come from one sample, sequenced in a study of cytomegalovirus exposure and HLA in healthy donors (TCRdb year 2017). Preparation of the library involved the immunoSEQ multiplex PCR assay. For the multiplex PCR, a mixture combining 60 forward primers for TCR Vbeta segments and 13 reverse primers for TCR Jbeta segments was used. In TCRdb, the immuneACCESS table is reduced to in-frame sequences with V and J assigned. These tables do not hold every clone; where another copy was compared, an unresolved V gene accounts for under half, and the others remain unexplained. For this sample the table gives roughly 140,000 clones, of which 50% to 75% were detected only once. The ten largest clones take up about 7.1% of the sample. The specimen sequenced was PBMCs. Every receptor here comes from an older woman in good health and CMV-seropositive.

The gene calls are TRBV5-1 and TRBJ1-2; 8 bases map to TRBD1. The V and J ends lost 4 bases and 2 bases, in that order; junction bases with no gene match: 19. CDR1 and CDR2 (germline): SGHRS, YFSETQ. The CDR3 is 19 residues long. CDR3: CASSPLGPRGPTQNYGYTF. The CDR3 DNA reads as TGCGCCAGCAGCCCACTAGGGCCCAGGGGGCCGACCCAAAACTATGGCTACACCTTC.

This clone showed up just once. The V and J genes are TRBV9 and TRBJ2-1, with D maybe TRBD2 (5 bases). Germline CDR1 SGDLS, CDR2 YYNGEE. V was shortened by 3 bases and J by 6 bases, with 19 bases between the two germline ends. The CDR3 length is 16 residues. The CDR3 is CASSGRGGSGVNEQFF. The CDR3, as DNA: TGTGCCAGCAGCGGCCGCGGTGGGAGCGGAGTCAATGAGCAGTTCTTC.

J is TRBJ1-2 and V is TRBV6-5; 11 nucleotides match TRBD1. CDR1 is MNHEY, CDR2 SVGAGI, per germline. V gave up 0 bases and J gave up 7 bases; unmatched junction bases: 7. The CDR3 covers 16 residues. The CDR3 DNA sequence: TGTGCCAGCAGTTACTCTGGAGGACAGGGGGCGGCTGGCTACACCTTC. This codes for CASSYSGGQGAAGYTF.

V is TRBV28 and J is TRBJ2-1, with 7 nucleotides matching TRBD2. This CDR3 is built from 13 residues. Germline CDR1 and CDR2: MDHEN and SYDVKM. With V trimmed by 2 bases and J by 9 bases, 4 bases remained unmatched. In nucleotides, the CDR3 is TGTGCCAGCAGTTTAGGCGGGAGCGGTGAGCAGTTCTTC. As protein: CASSLGGSGEQFF.